The T cell receptor (beta chain) described here comes from a study of cytomegalovirus exposure and HLA in healthy donors. Overall study findings and caveats: Among the CMV-associated chains, a few were confirmed in vitro as specific for CMV antigens.

Assay: immunoSEQ multiplex PCR; the TCRdb copy retains only in-frame clones and omits some. The profile shows around 160,000 clones, about four fifths of them singletons. As for this clone: The target antigen is unknown.

With 7 bases removed from V and 4 bases from J, the gap between germline ends came to 23 bases. The CDR3 spans 16 residues. Germline CDR1 reads PRHDT; CDR2 reads FYEKMQ (reference sequence). The TCR originated in a man aged 25 to 40 in good health and CMV-seropositive. The chain links TRBV13 to TRBJ2-7, with D perhaps matching TRBD1 (7 bases). The source material was PBMCs. CDR3 loop: CASKGAAGGEGYEQYF. The CDR3, as DNA: TGTGCCAGCAAGGGGGCCGCCGGGGGCGAGGGGTACGAGCAGTACTTC.